The clone carrying this TCR beta chain was recorded a few times. Antigen: not known. V shed 2 bases and J 5 bases; nucleotides not matched to a gene: 2. Germline V gives CDR1 SGHVS, CDR2 FQNEAQ. This CDR3 spans 14 amino acids. The data stem from a study of cytomegalovirus exposure and HLA in healthy donors. Whole-study results and caveats: Sequencing likely produced, as an artifact, a cluster of highly shared sequence variants. Most TCR sequences were uncommon, yet certain public TCRs appeared in many donors. When analyzed later, the rates of TCR association showed variation by HLA locus, with DRB1 the most and HLA-C the fewest. As a later analysis showed, a missense DCLRE1C variant was linked to trimming of TCR beta V- and J-genes.

The PCR had 60 Vbeta and 13 Jbeta primers. Data came from immunoSEQ multiplex PCR; TCRdb stores just in-frame clones and leaves some out. The sample includes about 120,000 clones, about 86% of them seen just once. The gene calls are TRBV7-8 and TRBJ1-5, with 8 bases that match TRBD1. The sample was PBMCs. The origin of this receptor is a woman younger than 45 in good health and CMV-seronegative. This chain's CDR3 is CASSLPGGDQPQHF. The CDR3 DNA reads as TGTGCCAGCAGCTTACCAGGGGGCGATCAGCCCCAGCATTTT.